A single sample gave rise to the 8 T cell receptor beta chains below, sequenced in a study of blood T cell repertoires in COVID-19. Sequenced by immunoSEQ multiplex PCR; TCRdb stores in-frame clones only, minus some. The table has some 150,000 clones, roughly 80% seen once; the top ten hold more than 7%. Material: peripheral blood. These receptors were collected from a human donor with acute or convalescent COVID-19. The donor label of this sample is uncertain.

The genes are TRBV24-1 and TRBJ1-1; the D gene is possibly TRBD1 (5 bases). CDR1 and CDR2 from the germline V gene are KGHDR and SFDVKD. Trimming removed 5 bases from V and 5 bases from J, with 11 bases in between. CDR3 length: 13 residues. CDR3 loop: CATSVSGGTEAFF. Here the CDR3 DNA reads TGTGCCACCAGTGTCTCCGGGGGAACTGAAGCTTTCTTT.

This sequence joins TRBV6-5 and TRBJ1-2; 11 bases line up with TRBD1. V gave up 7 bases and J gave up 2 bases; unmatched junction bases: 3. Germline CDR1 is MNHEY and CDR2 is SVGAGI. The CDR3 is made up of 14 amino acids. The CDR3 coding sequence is TGTGCCAGCAAGGGGGACAGGGGGAACTATGGCTACACCTTC. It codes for CASKGDRGNYGYTF.

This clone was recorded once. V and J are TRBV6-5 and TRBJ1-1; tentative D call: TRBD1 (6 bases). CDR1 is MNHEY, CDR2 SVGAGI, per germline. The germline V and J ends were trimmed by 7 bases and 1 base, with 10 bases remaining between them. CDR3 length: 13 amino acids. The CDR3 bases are TGTGCCAGCACCTTGGACAGGAACACTGAAGCTTTCTTT. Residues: CASTLDRNTEAFF.

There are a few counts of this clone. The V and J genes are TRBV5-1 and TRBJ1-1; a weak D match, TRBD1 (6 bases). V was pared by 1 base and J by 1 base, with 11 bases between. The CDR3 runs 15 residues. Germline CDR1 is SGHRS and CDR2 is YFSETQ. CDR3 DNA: TGCGCCAGCAGCTTGTCCGGGACACCGAACACTGAAGCTTTCTTT. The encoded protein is CASSLSGTPNTEAFF.

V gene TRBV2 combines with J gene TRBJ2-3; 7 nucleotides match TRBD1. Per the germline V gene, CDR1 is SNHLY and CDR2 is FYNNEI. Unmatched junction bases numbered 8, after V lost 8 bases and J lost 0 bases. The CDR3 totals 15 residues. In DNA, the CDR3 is TGTGCCAGCGCTCGGGACAGCCCTAGCACAGATACGCAGTATTTT. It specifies CASARDSPSTDTQYF.

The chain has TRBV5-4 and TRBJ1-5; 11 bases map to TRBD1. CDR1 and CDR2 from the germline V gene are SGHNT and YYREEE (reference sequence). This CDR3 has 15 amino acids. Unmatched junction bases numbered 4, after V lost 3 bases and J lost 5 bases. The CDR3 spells CASSSDRGLDQPQHF. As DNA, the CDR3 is TGTGCCAGCAGCTCGGACAGGGGGCTAGATCAGCCCCAGCATTTT.

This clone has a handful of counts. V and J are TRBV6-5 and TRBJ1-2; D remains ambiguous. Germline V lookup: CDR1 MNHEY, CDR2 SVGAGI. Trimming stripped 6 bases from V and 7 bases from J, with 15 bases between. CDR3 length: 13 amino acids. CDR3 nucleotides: TGTGCCAGCAGGGAGGGCCAGGCGTCTGGCTACACCTTC. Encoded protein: CASREGQASGYTF.

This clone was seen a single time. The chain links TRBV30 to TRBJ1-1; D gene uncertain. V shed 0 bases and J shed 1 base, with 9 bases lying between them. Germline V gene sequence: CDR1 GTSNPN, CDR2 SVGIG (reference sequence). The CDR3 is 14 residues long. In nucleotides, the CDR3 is TGTGCCTGGAGTGTCTTACTCCAGAACACTGAAGCTTTCTTT. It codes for CAWSVLLQNTEAFF.